This is a list of T cell receptor beta chains from one sample in a study of blood T cell repertoires in COVID-19. Sequencing used immunoSEQ multiplex PCR; TCRdb keeps in-frame clones, though not all of them. The table records around 70,000 clones, approximately 78% of them present only once. Sequenced sample: peripheral blood. These receptors were obtained from a human donor in a cohort sampled during active COVID-19. Each CDR3 is given without its conserved first and last residue. D genes are given only for firm matches.

d_call	v_call	cdr3_length	cdr3_aa
TRBD2	TRBV27	12	ASSRKRDHYEQY
TRBD1	TRBV5-6	13	ASSRWDRDGSPLH
TRBD2	TRBV3-1/TRBV3-2	15	ASSHHGGGFDTGELF
-	TRBV20-1	9	SARASTEQY
-	TRBV30	13	AWSVLGGKKNTIY
TRBD2	TRBV5-1	14	ASSLAPAGATYEQY
TRBD2	TRBV6-2/TRBV6-3	13	ASSYLAGIYNEQF
-	TRBV7-6	14	ASSLNSRESTGELF
TRBD1	TRBV12-3/TRBV12-4	9	ASSDNRGAF
-	TRBV12-3/TRBV12-4	11	ASSLLSQNIQY
-	TRBV2	12	ASSEAGRRSPLH
-	TRBV19	13	ASSIGRVVANVLT
TRBD2	TRBV24-1	17	ATGLIAGGRPESTYEQY
-	TRBV19	12	ASSYRVPNTEAF
TRBD2	TRBV30	12	AWGRAGATDTQY
-	TRBV7-6	11	ASSLASSYEQY
-	TRBV27	10	ASSSPLEPQH
-	TRBV10-3	10	AISGSSYEQY
TRBD1	TRBV24-1	14	ATSDSRQGPTDTQY
TRBD2	TRBV11-2	10	ASSLAVYEQY
-	TRBV2	11	ASCSGGNTEAF
TRBD1	TRBV5-6	12	ASSFGTGFTGYT
TRBD1	TRBV6-5	13	ASSYSGTVDEKLF
-	TRBV7-6	13	ASSSRVGGSYEQY
-	TRBV7-9	11	ASSPTSNQPQH
-	TRBV2	12	ACKGRGQSYEQY
-	TRBV27	9	ATLSPYGYT
-	TRBV7-2	11	ASSSGSYQPQH
TRBD2	TRBV16	12	ASSSREESYEQY
TRBD2	TRBV7-8	14	ASSFVIITSDNEQF
-	TRBV3-1/TRBV3-2	14	ASSQDSRYSGNTIY
TRBD1	TRBV28	14	ASWGTGGVGTYEQY
-	TRBV28	13	ASTGAVQISYEQY
TRBD2	TRBV7-9	12	ASSLSGSVYEQY
-	TRBV7-8	12	ASSLATQYYEQY
TRBD2	TRBV3-1/TRBV3-2	13	ASSRASGSYNEQF
TRBD1	TRBV7-6	12	ASSSRQGNYGYT
-	TRBV4-2	16	ASSQTQAAISRTDTQY
TRBD2	TRBV10-1	15	ASSENTGTSGSETQY
TRBD2	TRBV5-4	14	ASSPSSGRSSYEQY
-	TRBV5-8	15	ASSLLPTASSYNEQF
-	TRBV10-3	10	ATGSRTSEQY
-	TRBV21-1	13	ASSSSNGTGLRGY
-	TRBV3-1/TRBV3-2	12	ASSREARNTEAF
TRBD1	TRBV2	11	ASTGQGVGEQY
-	TRBV27	13	ASSPRYIAYVEQY
-	TRBV27	12	ASSSPGLAYEQF
TRBD2	TRBV6-5	13	ASTSLTSGIETQY
TRBD2	TRBV9	13	ASSKTSGSVNEQF
-	TRBV6-1	12	ASSEGGLGEKLF
TRBD1	TRBV5-1	14	ASSLNTGGTGNTIY
TRBD2	TRBV2	13	ASSSLAGVVETQY
-	TRBV3-1/TRBV3-2	10	ASSQSFGTQY